Presented here are 21 T cell receptor beta chains from one specimen sequenced in a study of CD8+ T cells in alopecia areata. In each case, RNA was isolated and then reverse transcribed into cDNA as the sequencing template. Using immunoSEQ multiplex PCR, the repertoire was profiled, and TCRdb retains in-frame clones only, with some absent. There are roughly 150,000 clones in the sample; around 87% occur only once, and about 15% lies in the top ten. The sequencing used CD8+ T cells sorted from blood, collected at week 0. These receptor sequences come from a human donor with alopecia areata.

The rearrangement links TRBV27 to TRBJ2-7; 7 bases are a match to TRBD1. V gave up 6 bases and J gave up 6 bases; unmatched junction bases: 11. The CDR3 extends over 14 amino acids. In germline, CDR1 is MNHEY, CDR2 SMNVEV (reference sequence). CDR3: CASRGEGAGREQYF. DNA for the CDR3: TGTGCCAGCAGGGGTGAGGGGGCTGGTCGCGAGCAGTACTTC.

The chain employs TRBV7-7 and TRBJ2-5; 8 bases agree with TRBD1. This CDR3 is 12 amino acids long. Germline values: CDR1 SSHAT, CDR2 FNYEAQ (reference sequence). CDR3 protein: CATGTGEGAQYF. Written as DNA, the CDR3 is TGTGCAACCGGGACAGGTGAAGGGGCCCAGTACTTC.

The chain is built from TRBV6-5 and TRBJ2-1; 8 bases are a match to TRBD1. Germline CDR1 is MNHEY and CDR2 is SVGAGI. The CDR3 is 15 amino acids. The trim removed 6 bases at V and 4 bases at J, leaving 8 bases unmatched. This CDR3 reads CASSPPGQAYNEQFF. The DNA of the CDR3 is TGTGCCAGCAGCCCACCGGGACAGGCTTACAATGAGCAGTTCTTC.

The chain joins TRBV18 to TRBJ2-7; the match to TRBD1 covers 11 bases. Losses at the gene ends were 3 bases for V and 2 bases for J; bases not matched to a gene: 9. CDR3 length: 17 amino acids. The germline gives CDR1 KGHSH, CDR2 LQKENI. The CDR3 is CASSPLKSGQGAYEQYF. The CDR3 nucleotides are TGTGCCAGCTCACCTCTTAAGTCGGGACAGGGGGCCTACGAGCAGTACTTC.

J is TRBJ2-7 and V is TRBV4-1; 11 bases match TRBD1. J lost 3 bases, V lost 0 bases, and 1 base had no gene match. The CDR3 extends over 15 amino acids. CDR1 is MGHRA and CDR2 is YSYEKL in the germline V gene. The CDR3 nucleotides are TGCGCCAGCAGCCAAGAGGACAGGGGGCTCTACGAGCAGTACTTC. This gives the protein CASSQEDRGLYEQYF.

The CDR3 reads CASHGLAGAGSYNEQFF. Here the CDR3 DNA reads TGTGCCAGCCACGGACTAGCGGGAGCGGGGTCCTACAATGAGCAGTTCTTC. The J gene is TRBJ2-1, the V gene TRBV11-2; TRBD2 agrees at 13 bases. This CDR3 spans 17 amino acids. CDR1 and CDR2 from the germline V gene are SGHAT and FQNNGV. V was clipped by 8 bases and J by 1 base; unmatched bases: 8.

The CDR3 loop reads CAWNLGQGLYEQYF. The CDR3 nucleotides read TGTGCCTGGAACTTGGGACAGGGATTGTACGAGCAGTACTTC. The rearrangement joins TRBV30 to TRBJ2-7; TRBD1 aligns across 9 bases. V was clipped by 4 bases and J by 4 bases; unmatched bases: 8. The CDR3 extends over 14 amino acids. Germline CDR1 is GTSNPN and CDR2 is SVGIG (reference sequence).

CDR3: CASRSGGGGNIQYF. Here the CDR3 DNA reads TGTGCCAGCAGGAGTGGGGGAGGTGGGAACATTCAGTACTTC. This sequence joins TRBV7-9 and TRBJ2-4; weak D call: TRBD2 (6 bases). Trimming removed 6 bases from V and 7 bases from J, with 16 bases in between. Germline V gene lookup returns CDR1 SEHNR and CDR2 FQNEAQ (reference sequence). CDR3 size: 14 residues.

The rearrangement joins TRBV5-1 to TRBJ1-2; D is uncertain. Looked up from germline, CDR1 is SGHRS and CDR2 is YFSETQ. The V and J ends lost 2 bases and 5 bases respectively, with 7 bases between them. The CDR3 runs to 12 residues. In DNA form, the CDR3 reads TGCGCCAGCAGCTTTGGGGTTTATGGCTACACCTTC. Its translation is CASSFGVYGYTF.

The chain couples TRBV9 to TRBJ2-3, with no clear D. The V end was cut by 4 bases, the J end by 0 bases, with 15 bases between. CDR3 length: 16 residues. From germline, CDR1 is SGDLS and CDR2 YYNGEE. Here the CDR3 reads CASSSPGKSSTDTQYF. The DNA for the CDR3 is TGTGCCAGCAGCTCCCCGGGCAAATCTAGCACAGATACGCAGTATTTT.

The chain uses TRBV29-1 and TRBJ2-3; TRBD2 might be the D (6 bases). CDR1 SQVTM and CDR2 ANQGSEA come from the germline V gene. The V gene lost 0 bases and the J gene lost 6 bases, with 16 bases spanning the gap. This CDR3 spans 15 amino acids. The CDR3 is CSVEDGGDPSDTQYF. Written as DNA, the CDR3 is TGCAGCGTTGAAGATGGAGGGGATCCCTCGGATACGCAGTATTTT.

The V gene is TRBV6-4, the J gene TRBJ2-1; 12 bases fit TRBD2. This CDR3 is 16 amino acids long. Germline CDR1 is MRHNA and CDR2 is SNTAGT. V lost 0 bases, J lost 8 bases, and 5 bases stayed unmatched. The CDR3 sequence: CASSDSSSGGADEQFF. The CDR3 coding sequence is TGTGCCAGCAGTGACTCTTCTAGCGGGGGGGCCGATGAGCAGTTCTTC.

The V call is TRBV5-1, the J call TRBJ1-1; maybe TRBD1 (6 bases). The CDR3 sequence is 14 residues long. Germline CDR1 SGHRS, CDR2 YFSETQ. The V and J ends lost 2 bases and 1 base respectively, with 9 bases between them. The CDR3 region is CASSLGDTNTEAFF. The DNA of the CDR3 is TGCGCCAGCAGCTTAGGGGACACGAACACTGAAGCTTTCTTT.

This clone was seen only a few times. The rearrangement uses TRBV4-2 and TRBJ2-3; no reliable D call. Germline V gene sequence: CDR1 LGHNA, CDR2 YNFKEQ. This CDR3 comprises 13 residues. V gave up 1 base and J gave up 1 base, with 3 bases separating them. DNA for the CDR3: TGTGCCAGCAGCCAAGTGGGCACAGATACGCAGTATTTT. Its protein product is CASSQVGTDTQYF.

This CDR3 is CATDTNRGGTGELFF. DNA of the CDR3: TGCGCCACCGATACCAACAGGGGCGGCACCGGGGAGCTGTTTTTT. This chain joins TRBV10-2 and TRBJ2-2; TRBD1 matches at 7 bases. Germline-derived CDR1 and CDR2 are WSHSY and SAAADI. The J segment lost 4 bases and the V segment lost 10 bases, leaving 12 bases of the junction unmatched. The CDR3 sequence is 15 residues long.

The chain carries TRBV5-1 and TRBJ2-1, with TRBD2 matching 12 bases. V trimming: 3 bases; J trimming: 1 base; junction bases outside the gene matches: 5. CDR1 SGHRS and CDR2 YFSETQ come from the germline V gene. The CDR3 runs 17 residues. The CDR3 sequence is CASSSGLAGDSYNEQFF. The CDR3 DNA is TGCGCCAGCAGCTCGGGACTAGCGGGCGATTCCTACAATGAGCAGTTCTTC.

The chain recombines TRBV27 with TRBJ2-5; TRBD1 might be the D (6 bases). The CDR3 consists of 15 residues. V lost 4 bases, J lost 5 bases, and 17 bases lay in between. CDR1 and CDR2 (germline): MNHEY, SMNVEV (reference sequence). The CDR3 region has the DNA TGTGCCAGCAGTTACTGGGGACCGCAGGGGGAGACCCAGTACTTC. It encodes CASSYWGPQGETQYF.

This chain connects TRBV6-6 to TRBJ1-1; tentative D call: TRBD1 (6 bases). The V end lost 5 bases, the J end lost 1 base, and 8 bases lay between the germline ends. CDR1 MNHNY and CDR2 SVGAGI come from the germline V gene (reference sequence). This CDR3 has 13 residues. This chain's CDR3 is CASSPGANTEAFF. CDR3 in DNA: TGTGCCAGCAGTCCGGGGGCGAACACTGAAGCTTTCTTT.

J is TRBJ1-1 and V is TRBV27; no clear D gene. The CDR3 runs to 13 residues. The V gene lost 5 bases and the J gene lost 1 base, with 8 bases spanning the gap. Germline loops: CDR1 MNHEY, CDR2 SMNVEV (reference sequence). In nucleotides, the CDR3 is TGTGCCAGCAGTCCCCGACAGAACACTGAAGCTTTCTTT. This translates into CASSPRQNTEAFF.

The chain couples TRBV4-1 to TRBJ1-1; no firm D call. V was shortened by 4 bases and J by 1 base, with 7 bases between the two germline ends. Germline lookup yields CDR1 MGHRA and CDR2 YSYEKL. This CDR3 is 13 amino acids long. The CDR3 nucleotides read TGCGCCAGCAGCCTCGGTCGGAACACTGAAGCTTTCTTT. Protein product: CASSLGRNTEAFF.

The chain couples TRBV7-9 to TRBJ2-3; D might be TRBD2 (6 bases). The CDR3 has 16 amino acids. Germline V lookup: CDR1 SEHNR, CDR2 FQNEAQ (reference sequence). V was trimmed by 3 bases and J by 1 base, leaving 14 bases between them. In nucleotides, the CDR3 is TGTGCCAGCAGCTTGGGCGGGGAGGTTGGCACAGATACGCAGTATTTT. Amino acids: CASSLGGEVGTDTQYF. The complete variable domain, with remaining parts taken from reference TRBV7-9 and TRBJ2-3, reads DTGVSQNPRHKITKRGQNVTFRCDPISEHNRLYWYRQTLGQGPEFLTYFQNEAQLEKSRLLSDRFSAERPKGSFSTLEIQRTEQGDSAMYLCASSLGGEVGTDTQYFGPGTRLTVL.